This T cell receptor beta chain was profiled in a study of blood T cell repertoires in COVID-19. Study overall: Samples of COVID-19 (acute and convalescent) were obtained from the United States, Italy and Spain. T cells, B-cell-depleted T cells, or PBMCs provided the cDNA or gDNA that served as material.

A Seattle source enrolled patients during active infection and followed them longitudinally. TCRdb's copy holds only in-frame clones and misses some; the assay was immunoSEQ multiplex PCR. The table lists around 270,000 clones, about 87% of them singletons, with about 5% in the top ten. CDR1 is SGHTA and CDR2 is FQGNSA in the germline V gene. V was clipped by 5 bases and J by 4 bases; unmatched bases: 8. The CDR3 sequence is 15 residues long. The V gene is TRBV7-2, the J gene TRBJ2-1, with 7 bases fitting TRBD2. The material sequenced was peripheral blood. The sequence was collected from a woman aged 55-69 years with COVID-19, enrolled during active disease. For the CDR3, the DNA is TGTGCCAGCAGCCCACGGACTAGTTCGTACAATGAGCAGTTCTTC. Its translation is CASSPRTSSYNEQFF.